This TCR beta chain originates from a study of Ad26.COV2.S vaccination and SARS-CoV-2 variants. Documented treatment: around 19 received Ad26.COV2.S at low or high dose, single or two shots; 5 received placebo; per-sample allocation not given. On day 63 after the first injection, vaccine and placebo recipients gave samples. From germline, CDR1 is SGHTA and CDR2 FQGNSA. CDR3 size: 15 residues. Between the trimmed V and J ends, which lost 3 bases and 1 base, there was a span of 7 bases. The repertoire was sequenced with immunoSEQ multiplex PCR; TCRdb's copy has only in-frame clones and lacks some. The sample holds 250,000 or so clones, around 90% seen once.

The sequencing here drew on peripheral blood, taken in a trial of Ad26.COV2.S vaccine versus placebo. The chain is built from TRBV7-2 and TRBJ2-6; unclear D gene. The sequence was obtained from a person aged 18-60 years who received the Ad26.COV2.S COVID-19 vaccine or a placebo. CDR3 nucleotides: TGTGCCAGCAGCTTTCCAGGATCTGGGGCCAACGTCCTGACTTTC. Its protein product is CASSFPGSGANVLTF.